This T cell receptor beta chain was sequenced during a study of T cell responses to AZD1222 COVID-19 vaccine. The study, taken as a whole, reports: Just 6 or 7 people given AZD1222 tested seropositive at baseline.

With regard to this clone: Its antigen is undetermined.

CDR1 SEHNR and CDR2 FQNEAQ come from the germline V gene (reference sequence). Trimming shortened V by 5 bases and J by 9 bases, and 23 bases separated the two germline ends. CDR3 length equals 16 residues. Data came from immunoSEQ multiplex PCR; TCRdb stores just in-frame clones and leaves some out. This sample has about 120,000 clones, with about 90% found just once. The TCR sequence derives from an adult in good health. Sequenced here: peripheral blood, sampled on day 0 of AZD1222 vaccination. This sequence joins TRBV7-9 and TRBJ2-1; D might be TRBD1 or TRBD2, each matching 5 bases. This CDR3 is CASSPGRYPDPSEQFF. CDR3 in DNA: TGTGCCAGCAGCCCGGGACGCTATCCCGACCCCAGTGAGCAGTTCTTC.